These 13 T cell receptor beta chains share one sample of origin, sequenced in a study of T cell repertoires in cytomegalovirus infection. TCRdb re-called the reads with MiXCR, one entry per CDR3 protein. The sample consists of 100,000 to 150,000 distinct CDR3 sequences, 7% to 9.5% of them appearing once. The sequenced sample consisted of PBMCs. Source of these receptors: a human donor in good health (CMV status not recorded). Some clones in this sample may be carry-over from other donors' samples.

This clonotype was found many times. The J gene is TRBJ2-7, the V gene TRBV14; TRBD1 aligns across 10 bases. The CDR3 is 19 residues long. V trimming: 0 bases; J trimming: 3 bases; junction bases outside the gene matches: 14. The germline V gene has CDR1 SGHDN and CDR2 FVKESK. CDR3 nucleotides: TGTGCCAGCAGCCAAGATCGAAGAACGGGACAGGGGAGGTACTACGAGCAGTACTTC. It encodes CASSQDRRTGQGRYYEQYF.

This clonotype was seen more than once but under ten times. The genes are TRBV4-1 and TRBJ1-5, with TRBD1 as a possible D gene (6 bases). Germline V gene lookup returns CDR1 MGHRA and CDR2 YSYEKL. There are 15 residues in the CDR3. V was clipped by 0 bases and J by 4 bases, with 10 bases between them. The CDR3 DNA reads TGCGCCAGCAGCCAAGAAAGGACAGATAATCAGCCCCAGCATTTT. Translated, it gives CASSQERTDNQPQHF.

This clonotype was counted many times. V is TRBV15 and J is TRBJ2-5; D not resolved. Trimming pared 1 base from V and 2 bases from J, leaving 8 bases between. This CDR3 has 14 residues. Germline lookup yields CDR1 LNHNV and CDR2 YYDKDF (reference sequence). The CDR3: CATSRGGTQETQYF. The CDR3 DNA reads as TGTGCCACCAGCAGAGGGGGTACGCAAGAGACCCAGTACTTC.

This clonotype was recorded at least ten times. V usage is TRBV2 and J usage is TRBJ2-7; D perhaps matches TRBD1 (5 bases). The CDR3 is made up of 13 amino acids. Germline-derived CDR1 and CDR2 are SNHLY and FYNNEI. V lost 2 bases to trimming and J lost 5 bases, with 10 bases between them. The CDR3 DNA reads TGTGCCAGCAGTGAAAAGGGGTCCAACGAGCAGTACTTC. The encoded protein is CASSEKGSNEQYF.

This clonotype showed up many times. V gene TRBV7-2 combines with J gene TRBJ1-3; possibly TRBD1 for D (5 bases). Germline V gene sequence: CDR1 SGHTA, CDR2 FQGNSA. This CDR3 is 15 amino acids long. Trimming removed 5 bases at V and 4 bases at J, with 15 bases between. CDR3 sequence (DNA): TGTGCCAGCAGCCGGAACGGGGGTTCGGGAAACACCATATATTTT. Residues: CASSRNGGSGNTIYF. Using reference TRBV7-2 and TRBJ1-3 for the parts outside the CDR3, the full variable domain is GAGVSQSPSNKVTEKGKDVELRCDPISGHTALYWYRQSLGQGLEFLIYFQGNSAPDKSGLPSDRFSAERTGGSVSTLTIQRTQQEDSAVYLCASSRNGGSGNTIYFGEGSWLTVV.

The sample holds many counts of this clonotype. The CDR3 loop reads CASRMQGGEKLFF. DNA for the CDR3: TGTGCCAGCAGAATGCAGGGTGGTGAAAAACTGTTTTTT. The chain links TRBV27 to TRBJ1-4, with a possible D match to TRBD1 (5 bases). Trimming removed 6 bases from V and 7 bases from J, with 12 bases in between. CDR3 size: 13 residues. Germline CDR1 is MNHEY and CDR2 is SMNVEV (reference sequence). Full variable domain (missing parts from reference TRBV27 and TRBJ1-4): EAQVTQNPRYLITVTGKKLTVTCSQNMNHEYMSWYRQDPGLGLRQIYYSMNVEVTDKGDVPEGYKVSRKEKRNFPLILESPSPNQTSLYFCASRMQGGEKLFFGSGTQLSVL.

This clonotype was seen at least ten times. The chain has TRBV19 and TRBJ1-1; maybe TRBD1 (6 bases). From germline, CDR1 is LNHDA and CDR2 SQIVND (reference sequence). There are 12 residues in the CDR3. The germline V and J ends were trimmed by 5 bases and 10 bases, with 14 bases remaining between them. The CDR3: CASSDQGWRAFF. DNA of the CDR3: TGTGCCAGTAGTGACCAGGGGTGGAGAGCTTTCTTT.

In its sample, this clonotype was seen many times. CDR3 loop: CASSPISGQGTEAFF. As DNA, the CDR3 is TGTGCCAGCTCACCAATTAGTGGACAGGGAACTGAAGCTTTCTTT. The chain is built from TRBV18 and TRBJ1-1; 8 bases are a match to TRBD1. J lost 5 bases, V lost 2 bases, and 7 bases had no gene match. The germline V gene has CDR1 KGHSH and CDR2 LQKENI. The CDR3 has 15 residues.

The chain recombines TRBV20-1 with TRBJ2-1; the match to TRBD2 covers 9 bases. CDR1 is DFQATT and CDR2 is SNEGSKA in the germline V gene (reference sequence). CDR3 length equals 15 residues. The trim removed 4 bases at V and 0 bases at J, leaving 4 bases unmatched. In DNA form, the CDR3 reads TGCAGTGCTATACCGACTAGCGGCTCCTACAATGAGCAGTTCTTC. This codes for CSAIPTSGSYNEQFF.

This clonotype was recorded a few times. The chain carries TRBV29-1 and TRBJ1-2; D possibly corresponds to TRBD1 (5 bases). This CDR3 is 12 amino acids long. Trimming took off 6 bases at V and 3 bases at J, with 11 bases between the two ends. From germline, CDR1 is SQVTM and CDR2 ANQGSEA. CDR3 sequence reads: CSVAGADYGYTF. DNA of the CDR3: TGCAGCGTCGCCGGGGCCGACTATGGCTACACCTTC.

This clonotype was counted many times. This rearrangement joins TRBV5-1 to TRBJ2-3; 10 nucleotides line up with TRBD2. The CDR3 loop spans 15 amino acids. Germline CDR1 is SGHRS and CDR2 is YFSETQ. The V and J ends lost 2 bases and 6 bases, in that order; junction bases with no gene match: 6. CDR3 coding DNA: TGCGCCAGCAGCTTTACTAGCGGGGCCGGGGATACGCAGTATTTT. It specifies CASSFTSGAGDTQYF.

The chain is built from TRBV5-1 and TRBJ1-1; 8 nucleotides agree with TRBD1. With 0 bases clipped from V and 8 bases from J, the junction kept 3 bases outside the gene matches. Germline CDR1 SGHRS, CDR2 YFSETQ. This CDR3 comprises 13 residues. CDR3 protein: CASSLEGTGEAFF. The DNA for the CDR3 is TGCGCCAGCAGCTTGGAGGGGACAGGCGAAGCTTTCTTT.

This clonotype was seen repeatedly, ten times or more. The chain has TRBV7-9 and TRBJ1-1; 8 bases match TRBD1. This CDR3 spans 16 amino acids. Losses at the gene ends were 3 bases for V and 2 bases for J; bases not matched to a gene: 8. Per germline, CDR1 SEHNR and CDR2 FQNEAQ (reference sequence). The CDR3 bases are TGTGCCAGCAGCTTCCCGACAGGGGAACCCAACACTGAAGCTTTCTTT. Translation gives CASSFPTGEPNTEAFF.